The rows below give T cell receptor beta chains drawn from one sample of a study of T cells in Graves' hyperthyroidism and ophthalmopathy. Using its own MiXCR run on the multiplex PCR reads, TCRdb lists one record per CDR3 protein. The repertoire includes under 350,000 distinct CDR3 sequences, 13% of them detected once, and about 8% sits in the top ten. Specimen: blood. These receptors were taken from a woman younger than 45 with Graves' hyperthyroidism that later progressed to Graves' ophthalmopathy. The CDR3 runs from the conserved cysteine through the conserved F or W. The order of the fields is CDR3 length, clone size, V gene, D gene, J gene, CDR3 DNA, CDR3 protein. D genes are given only for firm matches. Rows give clone size only sometimes, using once, few, many, or a class for an expanded clone.

16	many	TRBV9	.	TRBJ1-2	TGTGCCAGCAGCGTAGGCCCCGGGGCGGACTCCTATGGCTACACCTTC	CASSVGPGADSYGYTF
15	many	TRBV24-1	TRBD1	TRBJ2-3	TGTGCCACCAGTGATTACAGGGGTCTTACAGATACGCAGTATTTT	CATSDYRGLTDTQYF
17	many	TRBV12-3/TRBV12-4	TRBD2	TRBJ2-5	TGTGCCAGCAGTTTCGAGATAGCGGGCCCACTCCAAGAGACCCAGTACTTC	CASSFEIAGPLQETQYF
13	many	TRBV2	.	TRBJ1-1	TGTGCCAGCAGAGCGACAGGAGGGGGTGAAGCTTTCTTT	CASRATGGGEAFF
14	.	TRBV19	TRBD2	TRBJ2-7	TGTGCCAGTAGTGGTAGCGGGGCTACCTACGAGCAGTACTTC	CASSGSGATYEQYF
14	many	TRBV3-1	TRBD2	TRBJ2-7	TGTGCCAGCTCCCCAACCGTGACTAGCTTCGAGCAGTACTTC	CASSPTVTSFEQYF
16	.	TRBV7-6	TRBD1	TRBJ1-2	TGCGCCAGCAGCCGTCCGGGACAGGGGGCTAACTATGGCTACACCTTC	CASSRPGQGANYGYTF
17	many	TRBV13	TRBD1	TRBJ1-6	TGTGCCAGCAGCCCCATCGGGCGGACAGGGGTTGGTTCACCCCTCCACTTT	CASSPIGRTGVGSPLHF
13	many	TRBV27	.	TRBJ1-2	TGTGCCAGCAGTTTGAGGGCAAACTATGGCTACACCTTC	CASSLRANYGYTF
14	few	TRBV25-1	.	TRBJ2-1	TGTGCCAGCAGTGAATTTTCCGGCCGGGCTGAGCAGTTCTTC	CASSEFSGRAEQFF
15	.	TRBV5-4	.	TRBJ2-3	TGTGCCAGCAGCGGGGCCGGACTGCACCCAGATACGCAGTATTTT	CASSGAGLHPDTQYF
16	.	TRBV6-2/TRBV6-3	TRBD2	TRBJ2-1	TGTGCCAGCAGCAACCAGCGGGGGAGCTCCTACAATGAGCAGTTCTTC	CASSNQRGSSYNEQFF
14	many	TRBV9	TRBD1	TRBJ1-2	TGTGCCAGCAGCGTAGGACAGGGGGCAAATGGCTACACCTTC	CASSVGQGANGYTF
13	many	TRBV18	.	TRBJ2-7	TGTGCCAGCTCACCGGGACGGTACTACGAGCAGTACTTC	CASSPGRYYEQYF
14	many	TRBV7-6	TRBD1	TRBJ1-1	TGTGCCAGCAGCGTCGGACAGGTGAACACTGAAGCTTTCTTT	CASSVGQVNTEAFF
18	many	TRBV6-2/TRBV6-3	.	TRBJ1-5	TGTGCCAGCAGTTACTCGCCAGGAGACGTCCATAGCAATCAGCCCCAGCATTTT	CASSYSPGDVHSNQPQHF
15	few	TRBV4-1	TRBD2	TRBJ2-1	TGCGCCAGCGGCACCTTCATCGGGAGGTCCAATGAGCAGTTCTTC	CASGTFIGRSNEQFF
16	many	TRBV18	TRBD2	TRBJ2-7	TGTGCCAGCTCACAGGAGACTAGCCGCATTTCCTACGAGCAGTACTTC	CASSQETSRISYEQYF
14	many	TRBV5-1	TRBD2	TRBJ2-3	TGCGCCACCACTCCGGGGGGAGAGACAGATACGCAGTATTTT	CATTPGGETDTQYF
14	few	TRBV19	.	TRBJ1-1	TGTGCCAGTAGTATAGTTCCTTTCGGGACTGAAGCTTTCTTT	CASSIVPFGTEAFF
14	many	TRBV7-2	.	TRBJ1-2	TGTGCCAGCTTAGGAGGACCCCCTAACTATGGCTACACCTTC	CASLGGPPNYGYTF
13	many	TRBV12-3/TRBV12-4	.	TRBJ2-7	TGTGCCAGCACCCAAGACCTCTCCTACGAGCAGTACTTC	CASTQDLSYEQYF
16	many	TRBV28	TRBD2	TRBJ2-1	TGTGCCAGCACCAAACCCGGGACTAGCGCATACAATGAGCAGTTCTTC	CASTKPGTSAYNEQFF
12	many	TRBV28	.	TRBJ1-1	TGTGCCAGCAGCGACCGGGGAATTGAAGCTTTCTTT	CASSDRGIEAFF
16	.	TRBV9	.	TRBJ2-6	TGTGCCAGCAGCTCCCCCGACGCTCTGAGGGCCAACGTCCTGACTTTC	CASSSPDALRANVLTF
14	.	TRBV7-3	.	TRBJ1-1	TGTGCCAGCAGCTTAACAGGAGCGAACACTGAAGCTTTCTTT	CASSLTGANTEAFF
14	many	TRBV2	.	TRBJ1-5	TGTGCCAGCAGTCTAGGACACCAGATACAGCCCCAGCATTTT	CASSLGHQIQPQHF
15	many	TRBV5-6	.	TRBJ1-1	TGTGCCAGCAGCCGACAAGCGGACCAGAACACTGAAGCTTTCTTT	CASSRQADQNTEAFF
13	.	TRBV20-1	.	TRBJ2-3	TGCAGTGCTCCCCGACTCCAGGCAGATACGCAGTATTTT	CSAPRLQADTQYF
12	many	TRBV18	.	TRBJ2-1	TGTGCCAGCTCACCAATGAACAATGAGCAGTTCTTC	CASSPMNNEQFF
15	many	TRBV2	.	TRBJ2-3	TGTGCCAGCAGTGTACGCGCAGGGACCTCAGATACGCAGTATTTT	CASSVRAGTSDTQYF
15	.	TRBV9	.	TRBJ2-5	TGTGCCAGCAGCGAGCAAACCGGGACTCAAGAGACCCAGTACTTC	CASSEQTGTQETQYF
13	.	TRBV20-1	.	TRBJ2-7	TGCAGCCCCTGGGGGGAGGCAGGGGACGAGCAGTACTTC	CSPWGEAGDEQYF
15	many	TRBV7-2	.	TRBJ1-2	TGTGCCAGCAGCTTAGGGGGTTCTGGGAGCTATGGCTACACCTTC	CASSLGGSGSYGYTF
13	many	TRBV6-1	.	TRBJ1-1	TGTGCCAGCATCCCCTGGGTATCCACTGAAGCTTTCTTT	CASIPWVSTEAFF
18	.	TRBV29-1	TRBD2	TRBJ2-1	TGCAGCGTTGAGGGACTAGCGGGAGATCGGAGGTCCTACAATGAGCAGTTCTTC	CSVEGLAGDRRSYNEQFF
18	many	TRBV12-3/TRBV12-4	TRBD2	TRBJ2-5	TGTGCCAGCAGTTTAGGACGACTAGCGGGAGGTGGTCGGGAGACCCAGTACTTC	CASSLGRLAGGGRETQYF
14	.	TRBV6-1	TRBD1	TRBJ1-5	TGTGCCAGCCACGGGACAGGGATCAATCAGCCCCAGCATTTT	CASHGTGINQPQHF
16	.	TRBV11-2	TRBD2	TRBJ2-2	TGTGCCAGCAGCTTTAGCGGGGCTAGAAATGCCGGGGAGCTGTTTTTT	CASSFSGARNAGELFF
16	.	TRBV7-2	.	TRBJ1-1	TGTGCCAGCAGCTTAGCGTGGCAGCCTCAGAACACTGAAGCTTTCTTT	CASSLAWQPQNTEAFF
14	.	TRBV28	TRBD1	TRBJ1-2	TGTGCCAGCAAGCGGCCAGGGGGCAGGGATGGCTACACCTTC	CASKRPGGRDGYTF
13	many	TRBV28	.	TRBJ2-3	TGTGCCAGCAGTTCGACTTTCACAGATACGCAGTATTTT	CASSSTFTDTQYF
16	many	TRBV9	TRBD2	TRBJ2-5	TGTGCCAGCAGCGTTACTAGCGGGAGCTTTACGGAGACCCAGTACTTC	CASSVTSGSFTETQYF
15	few	TRBV2	.	TRBJ2-3	TGTGCCAGCAGGGGTCTGGGACTCAGCACAGATACGCAGTATTTT	CASRGLGLSTDTQYF
15	many	TRBV7-9	TRBD1	TRBJ2-7	TGTGCCAGCAGCTTAGAGGCAGGGGGTCTCCACGAGCAGTACTTC	CASSLEAGGLHEQYF
16	many	TRBV29-1	.	TRBJ2-1	TGCAGCGTTCTCTTACCAGCGGGTACCTCCTACAATGAGCAGTTCTTC	CSVLLPAGTSYNEQFF
15	many	TRBV27	.	TRBJ1-6	TGTGCCAGCAGTTTATTCCCAGGGATCGGTTCACCCCTCCACTTT	CASSLFPGIGSPLHF
16	many	TRBV18	.	TRBJ2-4	TGTGCCAGCTCACACTTACAGGGAAGAACCAAAAACATTCAGTACTTC	CASSHLQGRTKNIQYF
15	.	TRBV19	TRBD1	TRBJ2-7	TGTGCCAGTAGTAACGGACAGGTTAGCTCCTACGAGCAGTACTTC	CASSNGQVSSYEQYF
13	.	TRBV19	.	TRBJ2-7	TGTGCCAGTAGTATACTAGCAGATTACGAGCAGTACTTC	CASSILADYEQYF
14	many	TRBV7-6	.	TRBJ2-3	TGTGCCAGCTCGTGGGCAGGGAACACAGATACGCAGTATTTT	CASSWAGNTDTQYF
13	many	TRBV6-2/TRBV6-3	.	TRBJ2-5	TGTGCCAGCAGACTACTAGAGGACGAGACCCAGTACTTC	CASRLLEDETQYF